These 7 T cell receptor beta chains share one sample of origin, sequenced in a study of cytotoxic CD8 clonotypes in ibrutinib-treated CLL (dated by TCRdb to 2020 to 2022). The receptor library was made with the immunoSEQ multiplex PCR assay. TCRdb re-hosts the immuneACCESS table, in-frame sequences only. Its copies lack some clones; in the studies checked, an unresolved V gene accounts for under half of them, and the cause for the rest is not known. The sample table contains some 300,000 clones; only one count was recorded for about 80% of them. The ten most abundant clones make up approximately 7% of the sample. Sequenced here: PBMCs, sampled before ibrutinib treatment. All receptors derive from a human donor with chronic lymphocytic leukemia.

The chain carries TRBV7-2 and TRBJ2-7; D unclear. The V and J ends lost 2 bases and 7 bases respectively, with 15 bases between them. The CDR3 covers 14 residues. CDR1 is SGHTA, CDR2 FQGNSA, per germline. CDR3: CASSLMRQNGEQYF. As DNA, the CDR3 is TGTGCCAGCAGCTTAATGCGGCAGAATGGAGAGCAGTACTTC.

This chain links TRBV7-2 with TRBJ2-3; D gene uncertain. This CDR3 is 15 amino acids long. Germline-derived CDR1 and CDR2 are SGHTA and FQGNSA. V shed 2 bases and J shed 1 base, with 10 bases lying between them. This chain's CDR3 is CASSLPLAGTDTQYF. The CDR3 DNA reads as TGTGCCAGCAGCTTACCCTTGGCTGGCACAGATACGCAGTATTTT.

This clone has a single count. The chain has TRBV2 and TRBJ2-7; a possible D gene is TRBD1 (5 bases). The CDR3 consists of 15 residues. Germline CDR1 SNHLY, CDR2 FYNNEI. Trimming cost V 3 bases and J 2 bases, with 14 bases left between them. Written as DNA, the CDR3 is TGTGCCAGCAGTGACGGACAAGCATTAACCTACGAGCAGTACTTC. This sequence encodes CASSDGQALTYEQYF.

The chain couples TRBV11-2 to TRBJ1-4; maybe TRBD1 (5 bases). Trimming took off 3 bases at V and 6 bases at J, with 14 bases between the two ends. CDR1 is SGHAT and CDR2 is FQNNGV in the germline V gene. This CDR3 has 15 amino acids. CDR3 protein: CASSFGGRPHEKLFF. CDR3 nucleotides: TGTGCCAGCAGCTTTGGGGGGAGACCCCATGAAAAACTGTTTTTT.

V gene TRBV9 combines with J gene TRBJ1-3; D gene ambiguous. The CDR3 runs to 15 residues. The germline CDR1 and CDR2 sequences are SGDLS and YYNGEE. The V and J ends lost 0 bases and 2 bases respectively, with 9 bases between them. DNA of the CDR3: TGTGCCAGCAGCGTAGCTCGTCAAGCTGGAAACACCATATATTTT. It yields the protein CASSVARQAGNTIYF.

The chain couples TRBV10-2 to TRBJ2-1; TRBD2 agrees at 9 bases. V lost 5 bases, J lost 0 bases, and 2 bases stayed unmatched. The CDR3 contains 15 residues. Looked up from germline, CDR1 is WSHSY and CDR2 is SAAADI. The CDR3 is CASSIAGDSYNEQFF. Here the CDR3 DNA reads TGCGCCAGCAGTATAGCGGGAGACTCCTACAATGAGCAGTTCTTC.

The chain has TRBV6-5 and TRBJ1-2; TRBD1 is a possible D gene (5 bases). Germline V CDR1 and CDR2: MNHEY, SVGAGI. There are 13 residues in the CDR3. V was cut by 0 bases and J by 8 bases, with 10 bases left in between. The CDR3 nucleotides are TGTGCCAGCAGTTACTCGACAGTGGGAGGCTACACCTTC. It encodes CASSYSTVGGYTF.